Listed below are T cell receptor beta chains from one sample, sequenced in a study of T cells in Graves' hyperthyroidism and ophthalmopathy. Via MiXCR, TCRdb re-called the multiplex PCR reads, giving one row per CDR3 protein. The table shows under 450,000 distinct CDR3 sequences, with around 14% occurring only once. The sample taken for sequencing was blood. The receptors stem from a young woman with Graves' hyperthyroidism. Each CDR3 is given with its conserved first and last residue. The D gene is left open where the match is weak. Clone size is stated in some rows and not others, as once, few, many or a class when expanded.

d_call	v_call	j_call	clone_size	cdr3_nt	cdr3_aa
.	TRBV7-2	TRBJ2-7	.	TGTGCCAGCAGCTTAGCTGCAGGCCGCTACGAGCAGTACTTC	CASSLAAGRYEQYF
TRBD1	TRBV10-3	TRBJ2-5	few	TGTGCCATCAGTGAGTCCATGGACAGGGGGACGAAGACCCAGTACTTC	CAISESMDRGTKTQYF
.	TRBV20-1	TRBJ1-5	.	TGCAGTGCTAGCGTTCGAAATCAGCCCCAGCATTTT	CSASVRNQPQHF
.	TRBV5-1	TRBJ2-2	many	TGCGCCAGCAGCGGTGACGGGGAGCTGTTTTTT	CASSGDGELFF
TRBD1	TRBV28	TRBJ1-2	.	TGTGCCAGCAGTTTCCTGTCCCGACAGGGACATGGCTACACCTTC	CASSFLSRQGHGYTF
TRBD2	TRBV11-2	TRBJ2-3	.	TGTGCCAGCAGCGGCGGGACTAGCGCCCCCCTGACAGATACGCAGTATTTT	CASSGGTSAPLTDTQYF
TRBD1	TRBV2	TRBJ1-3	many	TGTGCCAGCAGCCCGGACAGGGGTGTCTCTGGAAACACCATATATTTT	CASSPDRGVSGNTIYF
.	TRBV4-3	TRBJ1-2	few	TGCGCCAGCAGCCAAGATAATAGGGTGGTGCCAGGCTACACCTTC	CASSQDNRVVPGYTF
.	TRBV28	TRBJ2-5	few	TGTGCCAGCAGTTGGACAATTCCGAACCAAGAGACCCAGTACTTC	CASSWTIPNQETQYF
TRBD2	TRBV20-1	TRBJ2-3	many	TGCAGTGCTACCGCGGGAGGGCCCACAGATACGCAGTATTTT	CSATAGGPTDTQYF
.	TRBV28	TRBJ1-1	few	TGTACCAGCGGGAAACAGGGTTGGGACATGAACACTGAAGCTTTCTTT	CTSGKQGWDMNTEAFF
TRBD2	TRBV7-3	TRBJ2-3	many	TGTGCCAGCAGCCTGACTAGCGGGGGCAAAGATACGCAGTATTTT	CASSLTSGGKDTQYF
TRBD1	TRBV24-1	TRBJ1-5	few	TGTGCCACCGGACGGACAGGTATAGGTCCCCAGCATTTT	CATGRTGIGPQHF
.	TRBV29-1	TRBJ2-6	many	TGCAGCGTTCAGGGACGTCACTCTGGGGCCAACGTCCTGACTTTC	CSVQGRHSGANVLTF
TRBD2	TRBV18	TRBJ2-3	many	TGTGCCAGCTCCCCTAGCGGAGGGATAGATACGCAGTATTTT	CASSPSGGIDTQYF
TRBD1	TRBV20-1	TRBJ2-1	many	TGCAGTGCTAGAGACGGGGACAGGGTCGTCAATGAGCAGTTCTTC	CSARDGDRVVNEQFF
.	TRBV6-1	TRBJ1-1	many	TGTGCCAGCAGGTACGACATCCTTGGGGGCACTGAAGCTTTCTTT	CASRYDILGGTEAFF
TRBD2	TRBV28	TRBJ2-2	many	TGTGCCAGCAGTTACACCGTGGGACTAGCGGGACCCCCTGGCACCGGGGAGCTGTTTTTT	CASSYTVGLAGPPGTGELFF
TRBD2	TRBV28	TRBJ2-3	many	TGTGCCAGCAGTTTAGAACTAGCGGGAGGTTTGAGTACAAGAGATACGCAGTATTTT	CASSLELAGGLSTRDTQYF
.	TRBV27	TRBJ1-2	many	TGTGCCAGCAGTTTATACCAGGGTACCGGTGGCTACACCTTC	CASSLYQGTGGYTF
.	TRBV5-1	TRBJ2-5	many	TGCGCCAGCAGCTTTGGGCCCCAAGGGAGCGAGACCCAGTACTTC	CASSFGPQGSETQYF
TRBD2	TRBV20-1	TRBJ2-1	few	TGCAGTGCGATTCGGGCTAGCGGGGGCAATGAGCAGTTCTTC	CSAIRASGGNEQFF
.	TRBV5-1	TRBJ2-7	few	TGCGCCAGCAGCTTGGGGATAGCGTTCTACTACGAGCAGTACTTC	CASSLGIAFYYEQYF
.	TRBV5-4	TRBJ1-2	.	TGTGCCAGCAGCTCCCCTGACCGGGCTTCCTATGGCTACACCTTC	CASSSPDRASYGYTF
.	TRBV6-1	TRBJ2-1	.	TGTGCCACGCTGGGGCAGGGGACCTACAATGAGCAGTTCTTC	CATLGQGTYNEQFF
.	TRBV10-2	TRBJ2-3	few	TGCGCCAGCAAATCACTACTAGGCACAGATACGCAGTATTTT	CASKSLLGTDTQYF
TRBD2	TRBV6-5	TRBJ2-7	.	TGTGCCAGCAGTTACTCGGAAGGAATAGCGGGGTCCTCCTACGAGCAGTACTTC	CASSYSEGIAGSSYEQYF
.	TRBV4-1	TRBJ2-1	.	TGCGCCAGCAGCCAAGTGACGGGGACCTACAATGAGCAGTTCTTC	CASSQVTGTYNEQFF
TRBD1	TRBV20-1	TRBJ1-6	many	TGCAGTGCTAGGTCGGACAGGGGGTATTCACCCCTCCACTTT	CSARSDRGYSPLHF
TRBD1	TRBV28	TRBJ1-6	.	TGTGCCAGCAGATCATCCGGGACAGGGGGGTTTGATTCCTATAATTCACCCCTCCACTTT	CASRSSGTGGFDSYNSPLHF
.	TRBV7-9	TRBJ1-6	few	TGTGGCCCAGCTAAGTATAATTCACCCCTCCACTTT	CGPAKYNSPLHF
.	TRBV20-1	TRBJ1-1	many	TGCAGTGCCAAAATTAGTCCTCCGAACACTGAAGCTTTCTTT	CSAKISPPNTEAFF
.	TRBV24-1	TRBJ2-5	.	TGTGCCACCAGTGAAGGAAAAGAGACCCAGTACTTC	CATSEGKETQYF
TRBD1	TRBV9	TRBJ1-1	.	TGTGCCAGCAGCGTCGCCCCAGGGGGGAACACTGAAGCTTTCTTT	CASSVAPGGNTEAFF
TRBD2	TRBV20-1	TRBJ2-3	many	TGCAGTGCCCGCCTTCAGCGGGGGGGAGTGGCAGATACGCAGTATTTT	CSARLQRGGVADTQYF
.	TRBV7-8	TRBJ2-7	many	TGTGCCAGCAGCTTAGACCCGGGAGTAGCCTACGAGCAGTACTTC	CASSLDPGVAYEQYF
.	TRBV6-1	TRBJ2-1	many	TGTGCCAGCACCCCCCCTCCTGATGAGCAGTTCTTC	CASTPPPDEQFF
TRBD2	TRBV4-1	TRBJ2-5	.	TGCGCCAGCAGCCGTCTAGCGGGAGCGGCCCAGTACTTC	CASSRLAGAAQYF
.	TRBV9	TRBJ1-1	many	TGTGCCAGCAGCTATTCGATTACCACTGAAGCTTTCTTT	CASSYSITTEAFF
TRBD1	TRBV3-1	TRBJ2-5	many	TGTGCCAGCAGCCCGCGGACAGGGATGGTGCAAGAGACCCAGTACTTC	CASSPRTGMVQETQYF
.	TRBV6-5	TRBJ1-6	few	TGTGCCAGCAGTTACTCGATCCCCAAGAGCTCCTATAATTCACCCCTCCACTTT	CASSYSIPKSSYNSPLHF
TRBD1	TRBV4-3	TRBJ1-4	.	TGCGCCAGCAGCCAAGACAGGGGGAGTGCTAATGAAAAACTGTTTTTT	CASSQDRGSANEKLFF
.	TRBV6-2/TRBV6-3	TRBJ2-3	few	TGTGCCAGCAGGCCAGCCGAGGATAGAGATACGCAGTATTTT	CASRPAEDRDTQYF
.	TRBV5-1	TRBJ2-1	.	TGCGCCAGCAGCTCAATTCCCATCGAGCAGTTCTTC	CASSSIPIEQFF
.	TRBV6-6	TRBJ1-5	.	TGTGCCAGCAGTTACTCGTTCGCGGGGGATCAGCCCCAGCATTTT	CASSYSFAGDQPQHF
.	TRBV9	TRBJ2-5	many	TGTGCCAGCAGCGTAGGGGTAGCTTCAGAGACCCAGTACTTC	CASSVGVASETQYF
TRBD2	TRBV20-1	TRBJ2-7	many	TGCAGTGCTTCCGGGACTACATTTACCTACGAGCAGTACTTC	CSASGTTFTYEQYF
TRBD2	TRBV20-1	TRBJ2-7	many	TGCAGTGCTAGAGGGGGACTAGCGGACTTCTACGAGCAGTACTTC	CSARGGLADFYEQYF
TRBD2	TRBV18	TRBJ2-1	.	TGTGCCAGCTCACCAATTCGGGGGGTGATCAGCAATGAGCAGTTCTTC	CASSPIRGVISNEQFF
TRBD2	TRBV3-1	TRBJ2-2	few	TGTGCCAGCAGCCAGGTAGCGGGAGGGTACGGGGAGCTGTTTTTT	CASSQVAGGYGELFF
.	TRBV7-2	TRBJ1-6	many	TGTGCCAGCAGCTTAGGTTTGTGGAGGGTTGATTCACCCCTCCACTTT	CASSLGLWRVDSPLHF
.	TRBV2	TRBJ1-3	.	TGTGCCAGCATCGGATCAGGGGCTGGAAACACCATATATTTT	CASIGSGAGNTIYF